The TCR beta chain under discussion was sequenced for a study of blood T cell repertoires in COVID-19. Whole-study context: Sources were T cells, B-cell-depleted T cells, or PBMCs; the material itself was cDNA or gDNA.

Trimming removed 5 bases at V and 2 bases at J, with 5 bases between. The CDR3 spans 12 residues. Germline CDR1 reads SGHTA; CDR2 reads FQGNSA. Sequenced by immunoSEQ multiplex PCR; TCRdb stores in-frame clones only, minus some. The data show roughly 200,000 clones, under 90% seen once. The gene calls are TRBV7-2 and TRBJ2-3; D is uncertain. The TCR was taken from a man between 60 and 75 years old with acute or convalescent COVID-19. Sequencing input: peripheral blood. CDR3 in DNA: TGTGCCAGCAGCACTCTCACAGATACGCAGTATTTT. Translated, it gives CASSTLTDTQYF.